These 15 T cell receptor beta chains were all obtained from the same sample, sequenced in a study of cytomegalovirus exposure and HLA in healthy donors. Sequencing was performed with immunoSEQ multiplex PCR; in TCRdb, only in-frame clones are kept and a portion is missing. The sample lists 70,000 or so clones; 94% were seen once. Sequenced input: PBMCs. These receptors originate from a young woman in good health and CMV-seronegative.

This chain connects TRBV9 to TRBJ2-7; D is uncertain. There are 15 residues in the CDR3. V was shortened by 0 bases and J by 0 bases, with 10 bases between the two germline ends. CDR1 and CDR2 (germline): SGDLS, YYNGEE. For the CDR3, the DNA is TGTGCCAGCAGCGTAGCTGCGGATAGCTCCTACGAGCAGTACTTC. It yields the protein CASSVAADSSYEQYF.

V usage is TRBV12-5 and J usage is TRBJ2-2, with 7 bases matching TRBD2. V lost 7 bases to trimming and J lost 1 base; unmatched junction nucleotides: 6. The CDR3 contains 15 residues. Germline V gene sequence: CDR1 LGHNT, CDR2 FRNRAP. CDR3 in DNA: TGTGCTAGTGCGCAGCGGGGCCTGAACACCGGGGAGCTGTTTTTT. It yields the protein CASAQRGLNTGELFF.

J is TRBJ2-5 and V is TRBV2, with 7 bases that match TRBD2. Germline V gene data show CDR1 as SNHLY and CDR2 as FYNNEI. CDR3 length: 13 residues. V was clipped by 4 bases and J by 3 bases; unmatched bases: 2. The CDR3 nucleotides are TGTGCCAGCAGTGCCGGGACTAAAGAGACCCAGTACTTC. It specifies CASSAGTKETQYF.

This clone rates as medium-sized (0.01 to 0.1%). The V and J genes are TRBV4-2 and TRBJ2-3; 8 nucleotides align to TRBD2. Germline lookup yields CDR1 LGHNA and CDR2 YNFKEQ. Unmatched junction bases numbered 8, after V lost 4 bases and J lost 5 bases. The CDR3 is 15 residues long. CDR3 DNA: TGTGCCAGCAGCCCCCGGGGGGGGGAGGTAGATACGCAGTATTTT. Protein sequence: CASSPRGGEVDTQYF.

The V and J genes are TRBV7-3 and TRBJ2-3; 8 positions agree with TRBD2. In germline, CDR1 is SGHTA, CDR2 FQGTGA. The CDR3 length is 14 residues. V dropped 3 bases and J dropped 1; count of bases not matched to a gene: 0. CDR3 bases: TGTGCCAGCAGCTTCGGGGGGGGCACAGATACGCAGTATTTT. Translation gives CASSFGGGTDTQYF.

This chain links TRBV6-5 with TRBJ1-2; D remains unclear. This CDR3 has 14 amino acids. CDR1 is MNHEY, CDR2 SVGAGI, per germline. V was cut by 5 bases and J by 2 bases, with 12 bases left in between. CDR3 in amino acids: CASSKAGGNYGYTF. CDR3 sequence (DNA): TGTGCCAGCAGTAAGGCAGGAGGGAACTATGGCTACACCTTC.

This chain joins TRBV7-6 and TRBJ2-5, with D tentatively TRBD2 (6 bases). Trimming took off 5 bases at V and 1 base at J, with 14 bases between the two ends. Germline V gene sequence: CDR1 SGHVS, CDR2 FNYEAQ. The CDR3 runs to 15 residues. The CDR3 protein is CASSPHLALQETQYF. For the CDR3, the DNA is TGTGCCAGCAGCCCACACCTAGCGCTCCAAGAGACCCAGTACTTC.

This CDR3 reads CASSLAGRGHTEAFF. CDR3 sequence (DNA): TGCGCCAGCAGCTTGGCCGGCAGGGGGCACACTGAAGCTTTCTTT. The rearrangement joins TRBV5-1 to TRBJ1-1; 8 nucleotides align to TRBD1. This CDR3 region has 15 residues. Germline assignment: CDR1 SGHRS and CDR2 YFSETQ. V was pared by 0 bases and J by 3 bases, with 4 bases of the junction left unmatched.

The rearrangement links TRBV10-3 to TRBJ2-3, with 8 positions matching TRBD2. CDR1 and CDR2 from the germline V gene are ENHRY and SYGVKD. This CDR3 is built from 15 residues. V trimming: 6 bases; J trimming: 6 bases; junction bases outside the gene matches: 11. The CDR3 loop is CAIRGTSEGSDTQYF. The CDR3 DNA reads as TGTGCCATCAGGGGGACTAGTGAAGGGTCCGATACGCAGTATTTT.

The chain joins TRBV5-3 to TRBJ2-1, with a weak D call TRBD2 (6 bases). TRBV5-3 is filed as an ORF, its function uncertain. Trimming pared 7 bases from V and 9 bases from J, leaving 20 bases between. The CDR3 runs 14 residues. DNA of the CDR3: TGTGCCAGAGCGGGGATTACTAGGCCGGGTGAGCAGTTCTTC. This encodes CARAGITRPGEQFF.

This clone was observed at least ten times. V and J are TRBV6-4 and TRBJ2-2, with 9 bases fitting TRBD2. Germline lookup yields CDR1 MRHNA and CDR2 SNTAGT. V was clipped by 4 bases and J by 7 bases; unmatched bases: 4. This CDR3 spans 14 amino acids. The CDR3 nucleotides read TGTGCCAGCAGTGTAGCGGGGGAAGTCGGGGAGCTGTTTTTT. Translating it yields CASSVAGEVGELFF.

The chain employs TRBV18 and TRBJ2-2; D unresolved. V gave up 3 bases and J gave up 0 bases, with 8 bases separating them. Per the germline V gene, CDR1 is KGHSH and CDR2 is LQKENI. The CDR3 is 15 residues long. Written as DNA, the CDR3 is TGTGCCAGCTCACCCTCCGTTCCGAACACCGGGGAGCTGTTTTTT. It is translated as CASSPSVPNTGELFF. Variable domain in full (rest from reference TRBV18 and TRBJ2-2): NAGVMQNPRHLVRRRGQEARLRCSPMKGHSHVYWYRQLPEEGLKFMVYLQKENIIDESGMPKERFSAEFPKEGPSILRIQQVVRGDSAAYFCASSPSVPNTGELFFGEGSRLTVL.

V is TRBV15 and J is TRBJ2-3, with unresolved D. The ends were cut back, 1 base at V and 3 bases at J, with 8 bases in the middle. Per germline, CDR1 LNHNV and CDR2 YYDKDF (reference sequence). The CDR3 loop spans 14 amino acids. The CDR3 DNA sequence: TGTGCCACCAGCAGAGGAAAGGAGACAGATACGCAGTATTTT. Its protein is CATSRGKETDTQYF.

V and J are TRBV2 and TRBJ2-3, with D tentatively TRBD2 (7 bases). The CDR3 totals 16 residues. Germline CDR1 and CDR2: SNHLY and FYNNEI. The V end was cut by 3 bases, the J end by 2 bases, with 15 bases between. DNA of the CDR3: TGTGCCAGCAGTGATAGGGGGGGCCCCCACACAGATACGCAGTATTTT. It specifies CASSDRGGPHTDTQYF.

This sequence joins TRBV28 and TRBJ2-3; TRBD1 matches at 7 bases. In germline, CDR1 is MDHEN, CDR2 SYDVKM. V was clipped by 2 bases and J by 5 bases; unmatched bases: 7. This CDR3 spans 15 amino acids. DNA for the CDR3: TGTGCCAGCAGTTTAAGGGGGCCCCGGGAAGATACGCAGTATTTT. It encodes CASSLRGPREDTQYF.